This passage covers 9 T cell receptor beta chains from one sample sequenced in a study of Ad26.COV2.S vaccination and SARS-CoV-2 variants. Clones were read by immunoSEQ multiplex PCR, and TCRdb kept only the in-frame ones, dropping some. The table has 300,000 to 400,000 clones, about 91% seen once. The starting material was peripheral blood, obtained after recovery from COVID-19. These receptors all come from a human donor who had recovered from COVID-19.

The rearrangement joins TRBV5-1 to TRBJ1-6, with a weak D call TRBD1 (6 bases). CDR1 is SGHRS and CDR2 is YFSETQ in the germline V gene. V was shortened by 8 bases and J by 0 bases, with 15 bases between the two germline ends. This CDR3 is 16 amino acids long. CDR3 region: CASRGGGGSYNSPLHF. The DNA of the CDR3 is TGCGCCAGTCGCGGAGGGGGAGGCTCCTATAATTCACCCCTCCACTTT.

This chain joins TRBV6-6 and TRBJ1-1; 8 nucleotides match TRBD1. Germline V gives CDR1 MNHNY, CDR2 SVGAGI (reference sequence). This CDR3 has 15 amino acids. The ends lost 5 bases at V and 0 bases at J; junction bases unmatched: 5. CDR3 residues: CASSQGQDMNTEAFF. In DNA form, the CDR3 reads TGTGCCAGCAGTCAGGGACAGGACATGAACACTGAAGCTTTCTTT.

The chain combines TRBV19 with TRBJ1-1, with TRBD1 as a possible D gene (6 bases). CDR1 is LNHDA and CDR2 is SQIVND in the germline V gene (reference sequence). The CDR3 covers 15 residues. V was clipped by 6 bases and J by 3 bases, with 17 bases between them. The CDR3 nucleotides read TGTGCCAGTAGCTCCCCGGGACACGCTGACACTGAAGCTTTCTTT. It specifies CASSSPGHADTEAFF.

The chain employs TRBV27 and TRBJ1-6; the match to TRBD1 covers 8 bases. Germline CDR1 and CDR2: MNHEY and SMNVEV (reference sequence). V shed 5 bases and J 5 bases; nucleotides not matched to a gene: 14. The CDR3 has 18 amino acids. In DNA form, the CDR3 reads TGTGCCAGCAGTCGTTACCTAATAGACAGGGGCAATAATTCACCCCTCCACTTT. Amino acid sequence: CASSRYLIDRGNNSPLHF.

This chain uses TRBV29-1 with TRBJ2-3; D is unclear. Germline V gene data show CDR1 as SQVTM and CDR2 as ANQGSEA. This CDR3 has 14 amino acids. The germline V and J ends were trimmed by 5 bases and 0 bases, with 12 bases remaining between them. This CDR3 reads CSVLAHSSTDTQYF. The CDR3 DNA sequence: TGCAGCGTTTTGGCTCACTCTAGCACAGATACGCAGTATTTT.

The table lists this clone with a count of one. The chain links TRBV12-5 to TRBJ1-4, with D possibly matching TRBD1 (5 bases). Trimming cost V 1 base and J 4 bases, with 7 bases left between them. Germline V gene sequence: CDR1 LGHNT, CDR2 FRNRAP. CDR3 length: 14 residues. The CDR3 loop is CASGLGQFNEKLFF. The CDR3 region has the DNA TGTGCTAGTGGTTTGGGACAGTTTAATGAAAAACTGTTTTTT. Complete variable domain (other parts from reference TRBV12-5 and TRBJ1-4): DARVTQTPRHKVTEMGQEVTMRCQPILGHNTVFWYRQTMMQGLELLAYFRNRAPLDDSGMPKDRFSAEMPDATLATLKIQPSEPRDSAVYFCASGLGQFNEKLFFGSGTQLSVL.

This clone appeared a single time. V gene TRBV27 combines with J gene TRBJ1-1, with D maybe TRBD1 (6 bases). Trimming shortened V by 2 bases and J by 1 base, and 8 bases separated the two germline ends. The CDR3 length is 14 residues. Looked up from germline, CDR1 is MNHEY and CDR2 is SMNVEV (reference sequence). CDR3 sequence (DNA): TGTGCCAGCAGTTTAACGGGGGCGAACACTGAAGCTTTCTTT. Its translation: CASSLTGANTEAFF.

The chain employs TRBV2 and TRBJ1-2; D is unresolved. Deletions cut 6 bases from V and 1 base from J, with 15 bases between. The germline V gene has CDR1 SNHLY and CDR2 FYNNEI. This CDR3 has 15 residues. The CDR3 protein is CASSAPWTSNYGYTF. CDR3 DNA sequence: TGTGCCAGCAGCGCTCCATGGACTAGTAACTATGGCTACACCTTC.

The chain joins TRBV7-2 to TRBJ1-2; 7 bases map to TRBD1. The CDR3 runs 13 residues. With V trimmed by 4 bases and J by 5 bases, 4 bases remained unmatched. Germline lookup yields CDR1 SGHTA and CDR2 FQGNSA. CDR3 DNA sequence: TGTGCCAGCAGCTCCGGGACAGAATATGGCTACACCTTC. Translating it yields CASSSGTEYGYTF.